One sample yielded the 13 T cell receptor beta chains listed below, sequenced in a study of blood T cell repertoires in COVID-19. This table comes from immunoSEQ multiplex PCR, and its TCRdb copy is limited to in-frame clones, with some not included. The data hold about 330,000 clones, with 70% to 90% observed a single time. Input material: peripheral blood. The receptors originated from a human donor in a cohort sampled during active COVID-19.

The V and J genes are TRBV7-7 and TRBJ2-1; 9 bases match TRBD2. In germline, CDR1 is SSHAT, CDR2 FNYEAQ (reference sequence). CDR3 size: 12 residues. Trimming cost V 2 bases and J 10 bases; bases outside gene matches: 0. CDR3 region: CASSLSGGEQFF. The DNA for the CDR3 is TGTGCCAGCAGCTTAAGCGGGGGGGAGCAGTTCTTC.

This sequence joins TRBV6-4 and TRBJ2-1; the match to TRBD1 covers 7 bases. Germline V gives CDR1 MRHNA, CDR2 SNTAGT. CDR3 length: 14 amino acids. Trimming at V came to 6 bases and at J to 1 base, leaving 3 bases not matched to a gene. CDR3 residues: CASSRTGSYNEQFF. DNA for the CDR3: TGTGCCAGCAGCCGGACAGGATCCTACAATGAGCAGTTCTTC.

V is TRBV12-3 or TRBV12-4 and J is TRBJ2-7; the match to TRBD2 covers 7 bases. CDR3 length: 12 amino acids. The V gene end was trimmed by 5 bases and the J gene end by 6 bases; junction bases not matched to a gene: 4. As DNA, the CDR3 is TGTGCCAGCAGTCAGACTAGCTTCGAGCAGTACTTC. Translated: CASSQTSFEQYF.

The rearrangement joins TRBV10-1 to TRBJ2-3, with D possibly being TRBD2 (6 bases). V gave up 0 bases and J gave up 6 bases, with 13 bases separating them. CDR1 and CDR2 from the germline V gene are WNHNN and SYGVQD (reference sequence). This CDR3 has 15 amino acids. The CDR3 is CASSESVLGGDTQYF. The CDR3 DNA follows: TGCGCCAGCAGTGAGTCGGTACTAGGAGGGGATACGCAGTATTTT.

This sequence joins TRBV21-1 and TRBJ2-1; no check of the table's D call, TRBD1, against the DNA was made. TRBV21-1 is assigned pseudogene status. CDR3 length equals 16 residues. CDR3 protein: CASSKRQVSSYNEQFF. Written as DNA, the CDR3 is TGTGCCAGCAGCAAAAGACAGGTGAGCTCCTACAATGAGCAGTTCTTC.

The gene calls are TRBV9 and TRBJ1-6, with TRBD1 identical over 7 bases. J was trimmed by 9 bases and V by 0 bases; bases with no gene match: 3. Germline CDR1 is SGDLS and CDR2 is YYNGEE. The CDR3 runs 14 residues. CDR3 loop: CASSVEDRVSPLHF. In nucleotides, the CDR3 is TGTGCCAGCAGCGTAGAAGACAGGGTTTCACCCCTCCACTTT.

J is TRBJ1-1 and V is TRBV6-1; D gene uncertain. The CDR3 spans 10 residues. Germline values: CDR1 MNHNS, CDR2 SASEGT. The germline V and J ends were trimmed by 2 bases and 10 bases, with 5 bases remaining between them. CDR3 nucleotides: TGTGCCAGCAGTGAAAACGGAGCTTTCTTT. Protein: CASSENGAFF.

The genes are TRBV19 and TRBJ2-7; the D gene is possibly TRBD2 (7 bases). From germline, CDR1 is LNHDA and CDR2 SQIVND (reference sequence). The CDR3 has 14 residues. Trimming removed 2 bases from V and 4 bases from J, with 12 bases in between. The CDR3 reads CASSIFGGAYEQYF. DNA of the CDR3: TGTGCCAGTAGTATATTTGGGGGGGCTTACGAGCAGTACTTC.

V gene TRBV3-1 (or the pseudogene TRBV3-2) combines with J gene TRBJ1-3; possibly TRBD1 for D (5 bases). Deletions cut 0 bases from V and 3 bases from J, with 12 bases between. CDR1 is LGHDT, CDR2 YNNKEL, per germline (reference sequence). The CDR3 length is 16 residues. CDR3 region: CASSQEGGPRGNTIYF. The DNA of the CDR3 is TGTGCCAGCAGCCAAGAGGGGGGTCCGCGTGGAAACACCATATATTTT.

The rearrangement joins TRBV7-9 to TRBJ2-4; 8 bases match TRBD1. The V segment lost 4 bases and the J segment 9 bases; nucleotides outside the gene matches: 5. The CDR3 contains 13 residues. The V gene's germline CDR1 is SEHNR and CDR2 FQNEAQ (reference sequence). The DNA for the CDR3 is TGTGCCAGCAGCTCGGGACAGGCGGGCATTCAGTACTTC. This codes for CASSSGQAGIQYF.

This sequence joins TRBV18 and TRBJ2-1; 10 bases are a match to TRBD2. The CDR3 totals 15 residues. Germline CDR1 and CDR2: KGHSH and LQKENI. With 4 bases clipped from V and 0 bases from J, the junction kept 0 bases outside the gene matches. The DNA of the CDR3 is TGTGCCAGCTCACTAGCGGGGGGCTCCTACAATGAGCAGTTCTTC. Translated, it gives CASSLAGGSYNEQFF.

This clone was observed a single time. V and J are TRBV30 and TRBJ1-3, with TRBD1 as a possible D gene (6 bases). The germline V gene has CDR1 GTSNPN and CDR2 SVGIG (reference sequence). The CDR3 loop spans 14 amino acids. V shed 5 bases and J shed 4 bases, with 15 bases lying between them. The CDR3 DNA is TGTGCCTGGGGCGACAGGACGAGGGGAAACACCATATATTTT. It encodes CAWGDRTRGNTIYF.

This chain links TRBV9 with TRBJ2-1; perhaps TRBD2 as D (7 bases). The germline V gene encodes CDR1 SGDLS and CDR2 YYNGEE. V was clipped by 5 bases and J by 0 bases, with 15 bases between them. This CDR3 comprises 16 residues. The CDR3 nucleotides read TGTGCCAGCAGGGACGGGGGGCCTAGCTCCTACAATGAGCAGTTCTTC. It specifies CASRDGGPSSYNEQFF. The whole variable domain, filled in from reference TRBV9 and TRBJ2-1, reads DSGVTQTPKHLITATGQRVTLRCSPRSGDLSVYWYQQSLDQGLQFLIQYYNGEERAKGNILERFSAQQFPDLHSELNLSSLELGDSALYFCASRDGGPSSYNEQFFGPGTRLTVL.